This TCR beta chain came from a study of T cells in Graves' hyperthyroidism and ophthalmopathy. This clonotype was found a few times. Its matching antigen is unknown. Each person with ophthalmopathy scored at least 3 on the Clinical Activity Score, reached NOSPECS grade 4 or higher, and had been ill under 3 months. It was uncontrolled infection, other autoimmune disease, pregnancy or lactation that excluded patients. Study-level points and caveats: Before onset, ophthalmopathy was predicted by the model a median around 6.2 months earlier.

Trimming took 3 bases from V and 5 from J, leaving 13 bases between them. This CDR3 is built from 15 residues. Germline V gene sequence: CDR1 SNHLY, CDR2 FYNNEI. Regions amplified from RNA transcripts were the TCR beta CDR3 regions. In the first-round RT-PCR of the TCR CDR3, the HTBI primer set was used. TCRdb called the multiplex PCR reads again in MiXCR, with one record for every CDR3 protein. The sample has around 690,000 distinct CDR3 sequences; under 25% are singletons. The chain has TRBV2 and TRBJ1-4; D is ambiguous. This clonotype was sampled from a man aged 25 to 40 with Graves' ophthalmopathy. Sequencing was performed on blood. The CDR3 protein is CASSEAYSPNEKLFF. The CDR3 bases are TGTGCCAGCAGTGAGGCATACAGCCCCAATGAAAAACTGTTTTTT.